The T cell receptor beta chain described here comes from a study of blood T cell repertoires in COVID-19. Study-level information: Acute and convalescent COVID-19 specimens originated in the United States, Italy and Spain. PBMCs, B-cell-depleted T cells, or T cells provided the cDNA or gDNA that made up the material.

Original data processing: Amplification with reference gene primers provided the estimates of nucleated cell counts. Clones were sequenced by immunoSEQ multiplex PCR, and TCRdb holds only the in-frame ones, with some missing. Clone size and the V and J calls come from that table; the DNA yielded D and trimming. The sample includes 70,000 to 100,000 clones, 90% seen only once; the top ten take roughly 4.5%. The germline V gene encodes CDR1 KGHDR and CDR2 SFDVKD. This CDR3 comprises 14 residues. Trimming took 5 bases from V and 8 from J; bases not matched to a gene: 7. This clonotype originated in an elderly woman with active or convalescent COVID-19. The sample consisted of peripheral blood. This chain joins TRBV24-1 and TRBJ1-2, with 10 nucleotides matching TRBD1. DNA for the CDR3: TGTGCCACCAGTGTGACAGGGGGCGCAGAGGGCTACACCTTC. Translating it yields CATSVTGGAEGYTF.